Below are 17 T cell receptor beta chains sequenced from a single sample in a study of identifying expanded T cells in peripheral blood. TCRdb's copy holds only in-frame clones and misses some; the assay was immunoSEQ multiplex PCR. The table has 120,000 or so clones, about four fifths seen once. Sequencing was performed on blood. Source of these receptors: a person aged 18 to 75 in good health.

The chain is built from TRBV6-1 and TRBJ1-6; 7 nucleotides agree with TRBD1. Unmatched junction bases numbered 3, after V lost 5 bases and J lost 5 bases. The CDR3 spans 14 residues. Looked up from germline, CDR1 is MNHNS and CDR2 is SASEGT. The chain's CDR3 is CASSRQGHNSPLHF. CDR3 coding DNA: TGTGCCAGCAGTAGACAGGGCCATAATTCACCCCTCCACTTT.

This rearrangement joins TRBV19 to TRBJ2-1, with D perhaps being TRBD1 or TRBD2 (5 bases each). V lost 7 bases to trimming and J lost 3 bases, with 10 bases between them. CDR1 and CDR2 from the germline V gene are LNHDA and SQIVND (reference sequence). The CDR3 length is 13 residues. CDR3 sequence (DNA): TGTGCCAGTACTAAGAGGGGCTACAATGAGCAGTTCTTC. Translating it yields CASTKRGYNEQFF.

The chain employs TRBV4-3 and TRBJ1-2, with D hard to call. Germline CDR1 and CDR2: LGHNA and YSLEER. Trimming took 0 bases from V and 3 from J, leaving 11 bases between them. CDR3 length equals 15 residues. In nucleotides, the CDR3 is TGCGCCAGCAGCCAAGATTTTGGGGATGACTATGGCTACACCTTC. The encoded protein is CASSQDFGDDYGYTF.

As concerns this clone: Other DNA sequences in this sample translate to the same CDR3. The V and J genes are TRBV5-6 and TRBJ1-1; D uncertain. The CDR3 extends over 12 amino acids. Deletions cut 0 bases from V and 4 bases from J, with 4 bases between. From germline, CDR1 is SGHDT and CDR2 YYEEEE. This CDR3 is CASSLVGTEAFF. As DNA, the CDR3 is TGTGCCAGCAGCTTGGTTGGCACTGAAGCTTTCTTT.

The chain combines TRBV11-3 with TRBJ2-2; D is possibly TRBD1 or TRBD2 (5 bases each). The CDR3 is made up of 16 amino acids. The germline V gene has CDR1 SGHNT and CDR2 YENEEA. V gave up 1 base and J gave up 0 bases, with 9 bases separating them. The CDR3 nucleotides are TGTGCCAGCAGCTTAGCTGGGGGAACGAACACCGGGGAGCTGTTTTTT. It encodes CASSLAGGTNTGELFF.

The count of this clone is one. The J gene is TRBJ1-1, the V gene TRBV7-9, with D hard to call. Germline V CDR1 and CDR2: SEHNR, FQNEAQ (reference sequence). V lost 8 bases and J 7 bases, leaving 11 bases between the germline ends. The length of the CDR3 is 11 residues. The CDR3 loop reads CASGWQSEAFF. Here the CDR3 DNA reads TGTGCCAGCGGATGGCAGAGTGAAGCTTTCTTT. Based on the CDR3 plus reference TRBV7-9 and TRBJ1-1, the full variable domain is DTGVSQNPRHKITKRGQNVTFRCDPISEHNRLYWYRQTLGQGPEFLTYFQNEAQLEKSRLLSDRFSAERPKGSFSTLEIQRTEQGDSAMYLCASGWQSEAFFGQGTRLTVV.

CDR3 DNA sequence: TGCGCCAGCAGCTCGACTATGGGGCTCTCTGGAAACACCATATATTTT. This translates into CASSSTMGLSGNTIYF. The chain links TRBV5-1 to TRBJ1-3, with a possible D match to TRBD1 (5 bases). The germline CDR1 and CDR2 sequences are SGHRS and YFSETQ. The CDR3 covers 16 residues. V was shortened by 3 bases and J by 0 bases, with 13 bases between the two germline ends.

The J gene is TRBJ1-2, the V gene TRBV9; D gene uncertain. Germline V gives CDR1 SGDLS, CDR2 YYNGEE. The CDR3 runs 13 residues. Trimming took 4 bases from V and 2 from J, leaving 9 bases between them. The DNA for the CDR3 is TGTGCCAGCAGCTGGCACGGAAACTATGGCTACACCTTC. Translation: CASSWHGNYGYTF.

This chain connects TRBV19 to TRBJ1-3; no firm D call. CDR1 is LNHDA and CDR2 is SQIVND in the germline V gene (reference sequence). The CDR3 contains 14 residues. V was shortened by 5 bases and J by 0 bases, with 8 bases between the two germline ends. Here the CDR3 reads CASSAASSGNTIYF. Here the CDR3 DNA reads TGTGCCAGTAGTGCAGCGAGCTCTGGAAACACCATATATTTT.

The rearrangement uses TRBV29-1 and TRBJ1-1; 7 nucleotides agree with TRBD1. This CDR3 has 15 amino acids. The germline V gene has CDR1 SQVTM and CDR2 ANQGSEA. The junction had 16 bases not matched to a gene; V was cut back by 7 bases and J by 5 bases. The CDR3 DNA reads as TGCAGCGCCGTATCGGGCAGGGGGGTTAGGACTGAAGCTTTCTTT. Translated: CSAVSGRGVRTEAFF.

This clone was observed a few times. The chain carries TRBV10-1 and TRBJ1-5, with a weak D call TRBD1 (5 bases). The length of the CDR3 is 13 residues. Germline V gene data show CDR1 as WNHNN and CDR2 as SYGVQD (reference sequence). The ends were cut back, 5 bases at V and 4 bases at J, with 9 bases in the middle. CDR3 protein: CASSPQGNQPQHF. The CDR3 coding sequence is TGCGCCAGCAGTCCCCAGGGTAATCAGCCCCAGCATTTT.

A note on this clone: A much larger clone is a single base away; this may be a read error. The chain uses TRBV30 and TRBJ2-2, with 7 nucleotides matching TRBD2. The CDR3 spans 15 residues. CDR1 is GTSNPN, CDR2 SVGIG, per germline (reference sequence). With 3 bases clipped from V and 6 bases from J, the junction kept 10 bases outside the gene matches. The CDR3 region is CAWRGGFGASGELFF. The CDR3 DNA reads as TGTGCCTGGAGGGGGGGGTTCGGGGCATCCGGGGAGCTGTTTTTT.

The chain recombines TRBV30 with TRBJ1-1; D unclear. Trimming left V 7 bases short and J 7 bases short, with 10 bases between. The CDR3 spans 10 residues. CDR1 is GTSNPN and CDR2 is SVGIG in the germline V gene (reference sequence). The CDR3 spells CAYLGLEAFF. The CDR3 DNA is TGTGCCTACCTTGGCCTTGAAGCTTTCTTT.

This clone appeared a few times. The chain couples TRBV7-2 to TRBJ1-3; D call uncertain. Germline V gene data show CDR1 as SGHTA and CDR2 as FQGNSA. Trimming removed 1 base at V and 4 bases at J, with 5 bases between. The CDR3 has 13 amino acids. CDR3 sequence: CASSLVGGNTIYF. CDR3 sequence (DNA): TGTGCCAGCAGCTTAGTGGGGGGAAACACCATATATTTT.

The gene calls are TRBV15 and TRBJ2-7, with 10 bases fitting TRBD1. Germline V lookup: CDR1 LNHNV, CDR2 YYDKDF (reference sequence). The CDR3 has 14 residues. V lost 5 bases, J lost 4 bases, and 5 bases stayed unmatched. In DNA form, the CDR3 reads TGTGCCACCAGCGTGGACAGGGGGGAATACGAGCAGTACTTC. This sequence encodes CATSVDRGEYEQYF.

This clone came up once. The CDR3 protein is CASSLDSHNQPQHF. Here the CDR3 DNA reads TGTGCCAGCAGTTTAGACAGCCACAATCAGCCCCAGCATTTT. The chain carries TRBV6-5 and TRBJ1-5, with D maybe TRBD1 (5 bases). This CDR3 region has 14 residues. Germline V gives CDR1 MNHEY, CDR2 SVGAGI. V gave up 4 bases and J gave up 3 bases, with 10 bases separating them.

The chain links TRBV5-5 to TRBJ1-2; D may be TRBD1 (5 bases). CDR1 is SGHKS, CDR2 YYEKEE, per germline (reference sequence). CDR3 size: 15 residues. Between the trimmed V and J ends, which lost 2 bases and 2 bases, there was a span of 13 bases. For the CDR3, the DNA is TGTGCCAGCAGCTTAATACAGGAAAAAAACTATGGCTACACCTTC. Protein: CASSLIQEKNYGYTF. The entire variable domain, with the rest obtained from reference TRBV5-5 and TRBJ1-2, is as follows: DAGVTQSPTHLIKTRGQQVTLRCSPISGHKSVSWYQQVLGQGPQFIFQYYEKEERGRGNFPDRFSARQFPNYSSELNVNALLLGDSALYLCASSLIQEKNYGYTFGSGTRLTVV.